This is a list of T cell receptor beta chains from one sample in a study of T cell repertoires in cytomegalovirus infection. Their cognate antigens are unknown. MiXCR, run by TCRdb on the reads, gives a single entry per CDR3 protein. The sample shows approximately 110,000 distinct CDR3 sequences, more than 30% of them seen only once. Sequencing used CD8+ T cells from cultured PBMCs, obtained from culture after CMV antigen stimulation. Source of these receptors: a human donor in good health (CMV status not recorded). Some clones in this sample may be carry-over from other donors' samples. Both conserved end residues are part of each CDR3. A D gene is named only where the DNA matches it firmly. A clone size is listed for some rows: how often the clone was seen (once, few, many), or a class if it is expanded.

>-|TRBJ2-1|TRBV7-3|many
CASSLTEPPFRYNEQFF
TGTGCCAGCAGCTTAACGGAACCCCCCTTCCGATACAATGAGCAGTTCTTC
>-|TRBJ2-7|TRBV10-3|few
CAISGGGQSRYEQYF
TGTGCCATCAGTGGGGGTGGACAGTCTAGATACGAGCAGTACTTC
>-|TRBJ2-1|TRBV7-2|many
CASSFPGTRPDNEQFF
TGTGCCAGCAGCTTCCCAGGAACTAGGCCGGACAATGAGCAGTTCTTC
>TRBD2|TRBJ2-1|TRBV27|few
CASSDGGVTYNEQFF
TGTGCCAGCAGTGATGGGGGGGTCACTTACAATGAGCAGTTCTTC
>TRBD1|TRBJ2-7|TRBV7-8|few
CASSGGQGFHEQYF
TGTGCCAGCAGTGGCGGACAGGGGTTCCACGAGCAGTACTTC
>-|TRBJ2-1|TRBV6-2/TRBV6-3|-
CASTHMAYEQFF
TGTGCCAGCACCCACATGGCGTATGAGCAGTTCTTC
>-|TRBJ2-5|TRBV5-4|-
CASSSRGSGETQYF
TGTGCCAGCAGCTCGCGCGGGTCGGGAGAGACCCAGTACTTC
>-|TRBJ2-1|TRBV11-2|few
CASSLVVTETHNEQFF
TGTGCCAGCAGCTTAGTCGTGACAGAGACCCACAATGAGCAGTTCTTC
>TRBD1|TRBJ1-5|TRBV7-8|many
CASSLGSQGAQPQHF
TGTGCCAGCAGCTTAGGTTCGCAGGGGGCTCAGCCCCAGCATTTT
>-|TRBJ2-3|TRBV4-2|-
CASSHPQNTDTQYF
TGTGCCAGCAGCCATCCCCAGAACACAGATACGCAGTATTTT
>TRBD1|TRBJ1-2|TRBV7-2|many
CASSTRQGYGNGYTF
TGTGCCAGCAGCACCCGACAGGGGTATGGTAATGGCTACACCTTC
>-|TRBJ1-5|TRBV24-1|-
CATSDQGANQPQHF
TGTGCCACCAGTGACCAAGGGGCCAATCAGCCCCAGCATTTT
>-|TRBJ1-5|TRBV19|few
CASSGTPGPNNQPQHF
TGTGCCAGTAGTGGGACCCCGGGGCCTAATAATCAGCCCCAGCATTTT
>TRBD1|TRBJ2-3|TRBV7-6|many
CASSQTGGADTQYF
TGTGCCAGCAGCCAAACAGGGGGTGCAGATACGCAGTATTTT
>-|TRBJ2-3|TRBV20-1|-
CSASEGGVDTQYF
TGCAGTGCTAGCGAGGGGGGCGTAGATACGCAGTATTTT
>-|TRBJ1-6|TRBV28|few
CASSQGTSYNSPLHF
TGTGCCAGCAGTCAGGGGACCTCCTATAATTCACCCCTCCACTTT
>TRBD2|TRBJ2-5|TRBV7-2|many
CASSLEGGLAEETQYF
TGTGCCAGCAGCTTAGAAGGCGGACTAGCGGAAGAGACCCAGTACTTC
>TRBD2|TRBJ2-3|TRBV27|-
CASSTSGGTDTQYF
TGTGCCAGCAGTACTAGCGGGGGCACAGATACGCAGTATTTT
>TRBD1|TRBJ2-6|TRBV27|-
CASMLLPGTAHSGANVLTF
TGTGCCAGCATGCTTCTTCCCGGGACAGCACACTCTGGGGCCAACGTCCTGACTTTC
>-|TRBJ1-6|TRBV7-8|few
CASSLGGRMSPLHF
TGTGCCAGCAGCTTAGGAGGGCGGATGTCACCCCTCCACTTT
>TRBD2|TRBJ2-2|TRBV2|once
CALTGGTVGELFF
TGTGCCTTGACGGGGGGAACTGTCGGGGAGCTGTTTTTT
>TRBD1|TRBJ1-1|TRBV20-1|few
CSGRQGQGYTEAFF
TGCAGTGGAAGACAGGGACAGGGGTACACTGAAGCTTTCTTT
>TRBD2|TRBJ2-1|TRBV29-1|-
CSALSGGGEYNEQFF
TGCAGCGCTCTTAGCGGGGGGGGAGAATACAATGAGCAGTTCTTC
>TRBD1|TRBJ1-2|TRBV6-1|many
CASSDGPGTGDGYTF
TGTGCCAGCAGTGACGGCCCCGGGACAGGGGATGGCTACACCTTC
>-|TRBJ2-1|TRBV7-6|-
CASSEEARLNDEQFF
TGTGCCAGCAGCGAAGAGGCCCGCTTAAACGATGAGCAGTTCTTC
>TRBD1|TRBJ1-4|TRBV7-9|many
CASSSPGQGYSANEKLFF
TGTGCCAGCAGCTCACCGGGACAGGGTTATTCAGCTAATGAAAAACTGTTTTTT
>TRBD1|TRBJ1-4|TRBV10-3|-
CAISQSRGEGKLFF
TGTGCCATCAGCCAGAGCAGGGGGGAAGGAAAACTGTTTTTT
>TRBD1|TRBJ1-5|TRBV7-2|few
CASSSQMGQDSPQHF
TGTGCCAGCAGCTCCCAAATGGGACAGGACAGTCCCCAGCATTTT
>TRBD1|TRBJ1-5|TRBV12-3/TRBV12-4|many
CASSRSQGLQPQHF
TGTGCCAGCAGTCGCTCACAGGGGCTCCAGCCCCAGCATTTT
>-|TRBJ1-1|TRBV7-9|few
CASSHQTGKNTEAFF
TGTGCCAGCAGCCACCAGACAGGCAAGAACACTGAAGCTTTCTTT
>TRBD2|TRBJ2-3|TRBV27|-
CASSFGGGSTDTQYF
TGTGCCAGCAGTTTCGGCGGGGGGAGCACAGATACGCAGTATTTT
>-|TRBJ2-2|TRBV7-6|-
CASSIHSGELFF
TGTGCCAGCAGCATACACTCCGGGGAGCTGTTTTTT
>-|TRBJ1-1|TRBV28|-
CASSLSDLLGGTEAFF
TGTGCCAGCAGTTTATCGGATCTACTCGGGGGCACTGAAGCTTTCTTT
>TRBD2|TRBJ2-5|TRBV11-2|few
CASSLVGGQETQYF
TGTGCCAGCAGCTTAGTGGGGGGGCAAGAGACCCAGTACTTC
>-|TRBJ2-3|TRBV5-1|-
CASRDSRSTDTQYF
TGCGCCAGCAGGGATAGCCGAAGCACAGATACGCAGTATTTT
>TRBD2|TRBJ2-5|TRBV6-1|few
CASSPRLAGETQYF
TGTGCCAGCAGTCCGCGACTAGCGGGGGAGACCCAGTACTTC
>TRBD1|TRBJ1-1|TRBV6-2/TRBV6-3|few
CASSYSIGQGNTEAFF
TGTGCCAGCAGTTACTCGATAGGACAGGGGAACACTGAAGCTTTCTTT
>-|TRBJ1-5|TRBV19|-
CASSSGRGSIGRNQPQHF
TGTGCCAGTAGTAGTGGCAGGGGCTCTATAGGTCGCAATCAGCCCCAGCATTTT
>-|TRBJ2-1|TRBV7-4|-
CASSFQGGEQFF
TGTGCCAGCAGCTTCCAAGGAGGTGAGCAGTTCTTC
>-|TRBJ2-3|TRBV27|few
CASSFLTRDTQYF
TGTGCCAGCAGTTTCCTCACTAGGGATACGCAGTATTTT
>-|TRBJ1-2|TRBV12-3/TRBV12-4|-
CASSVGGYGYTF
TGTGCCAGCAGCGTCGGGGGCTATGGCTACACCTTC
>TRBD2|TRBJ2-3|TRBV27|-
CASSSAGGSADTQYF
TGTGCCAGCAGTTCAGCGGGGGGGTCGGCGGATACGCAGTATTTT
>-|TRBJ2-3|TRBV4-3|-
CASRKSRDFSTDTQYF
TGCGCCAGCAGAAAGTCGAGGGATTTTAGCACAGATACGCAGTATTTT
>-|TRBJ1-6|TRBV12-3/TRBV12-4|few
CASSPLWDISSYNSPLHF
TGTGCCAGCAGTCCCCTGTGGGACATCAGCTCCTATAATTCACCCCTCCACTTT
>-|TRBJ2-7|TRBV15|once
CATSRGFRQASYEQYF
TGTGCCACCAGCAGAGGGTTCAGGCAGGCCTCCTACGAGCAGTACTTC
>TRBD2|TRBJ2-5|TRBV2|few
CASQTSGGWETQYF
TGTGCCAGCCAGACTAGCGGGGGGTGGGAGACCCAGTACTTC
>-|TRBJ2-2|TRBV27|few
CASSSLGFTGELFF
TGTGCCAGCAGTTCCCTCGGATTCACCGGGGAGCTGTTTTTT
>-|TRBJ2-2|TRBV6-4|-
CASSDSKGETGELFF
TGTGCCAGCAGTGACTCGAAAGGGGAAACCGGGGAGCTGTTTTTT
>-|TRBJ2-3|TRBV6-1|many
CASKGSTDTQYF
TGTGCCAGCAAGGGAAGCACAGATACGCAGTATTTT
>-|TRBJ1-1|TRBV12-3/TRBV12-4|-
CASTLGRTEAFF
TGTGCCAGCACCCTAGGGAGAACTGAAGCTTTCTTT
>TRBD2|TRBJ2-1|TRBV6-5|-
CASSLRRAGEYNEQFF
TGTGCCAGCAGCCTGAGGAGAGCGGGGGAGTACAATGAGCAGTTCTTC
>-|TRBJ1-1|TRBV25-1|-
CASSRGTRDTEAFF
TGTGCCAGCAGCCGAGGGACTCGGGACACTGAAGCTTTCTTT
>-|TRBJ2-5|TRBV7-9|few
CASSHPFDPFDGKETQYF
TGTGCCAGCAGCCACCCCTTTGACCCCTTCGACGGAAAAGAGACCCAGTACTTC
>-|TRBJ1-4|TRBV6-6|few
CASSLPPGGTNEKLFF
TGTGCCAGCAGTCTACCCCCCGGGGGAACTAATGAAAAACTGTTTTTT
>-|TRBJ2-7|TRBV5-8|few
CASSFPAGRGYEQYF
TGTGCCAGCAGCTTTCCCGCAGGAAGGGGTTACGAGCAGTACTTC